This T cell receptor beta chain was found in a study of beta chain features in type 1 diabetes. Study summary: Patients and healthy donors were similar in age, gender and cell yields. Study results and limitations: Moderate yet significant TCRB CDR3 shortening was seen in Type 1 diabetes patients in all four CD4+ subsets.

The sequenced template was cDNA made from the entire isolated RNA. Profiling relied on immunoSEQ multiplex PCR, and the TCRdb table lists in-frame clones only, not all of them. Of almost 350,000 clones in the sample, 20% are singletons; the top ten hold under 0.055%. The CDR3 spans 16 residues. The V gene's germline CDR1 is SGDLS and CDR2 YYNGEE. The ends were cut back, 3 bases at V and 0 bases at J, with 14 bases in the middle. By way of CD45RO/CCR7/CD25/CD127/CD95/CD27, the CD4+ regulatory, stem cell-like memory, central memory and naive cells were sorted. Purity above 95% was achieved in all sorted populations. The table lists this clone with a few counts. Its antigen remains unidentified.

The genes are TRBV9 and TRBJ2-3; a weak D match, TRBD2 (6 bases). The clonotype was recovered from a woman under 30 in good health. The specimen was naive CD4+ T cells from blood. CDR3 amino acids: CASSAGTATSTDTQYF. DNA for the CDR3: TGTGCCAGCAGCGCGGGGACTGCAACTAGCACAGATACGCAGTATTTT. The whole variable domain, filled in from reference TRBV9 and TRBJ2-3, reads DSGVTQTPKHLITATGQRVTLRCSPRSGDLSVYWYQQSLDQGLQFLIQYYNGEERAKGNILERFSAQQFPDLHSELNLSSLELGDSALYFCASSAGTATSTDTQYFGPGTRLTVL.